Sequencing of this TCR beta chain was carried out in a study of identifying expanded T cells in peripheral blood. Notes on the study in general: Technical replicates showed around 1.2 changed clones; two weeks 15 to 20; four weeks 19. Clone count variance between roughly two-week samples rose with total template count.

Trimming left V 4 bases short and J 6 bases short, with 9 bases between. CDR1 and CDR2 from the germline V gene are SQVTM and ANQGSEA. The CDR3 sequence is 12 residues long. Clones were read by immunoSEQ multiplex PCR, and TCRdb kept only the in-frame ones, dropping some. Of around 100,000 clones listed, over 70% are singletons. Worth noting for this clone: Its antigen remains unidentified.

Material for sequencing was blood. This chain joins TRBV29-1 and TRBJ2-2; D remains ambiguous. The sequence derives from a person between 18 and 69 years old in good health. CDR3 sequence reads: CSVGWGPGELFF. DNA of the CDR3: TGCAGCGTTGGTTGGGGTCCCGGGGAGCTGTTTTTT.